Listed here are 15 T cell receptor beta chains from one sample, sequenced in a study of graft-versus-host responses after intestinal transplantation. No antigens are known for them. TCRdb's copy holds only in-frame clones and misses some; the assay was immunoSEQ multiplex PCR. The top ten clones hold approximately 4.1% of a sample with approximately 68,000 clones, 85% to 90% of them seen once. Specimen: unstimulated CD8+ T cells sorted from spleen or lymph node cells, collected before transplant. All receptors derive from a human donor who was the organ donor for an intestinal transplant.

The gene calls are TRBV5-1 and TRBJ2-3; 7 positions agree with TRBD1. Germline CDR1 reads SGHRS; CDR2 reads YFSETQ. The CDR3 is 14 amino acids. Unmatched junction bases numbered 6, after V lost 4 bases and J lost 4 bases. The CDR3 region is CASSTRQGADTQYF. The CDR3 DNA sequence: TGCGCCAGCAGCACAAGACAGGGCGCAGATACGCAGTATTTT. Variable domain in full (rest from reference TRBV5-1 and TRBJ2-3): KAGVTQTPRYLIKTRGQQVTLSCSPISGHRSVSWYQQTPGQGLQFLFEYFSETQRNKGNFPGRFSGRQFSNSRSEMNVSTLELGDSALYLCASSTRQGADTQYFGPGTRLTVL.

The chain employs TRBV25-1 and TRBJ1-1; D is ambiguous. The CDR3 has 15 amino acids. V was pared by 1 base and J by 0 bases, with 9 bases between. Germline values: CDR1 MGHDK, CDR2 SYGVNS. This chain's CDR3 is CASSEFTAMNTEAFF. The CDR3 DNA is TGTGCCAGCAGTGAATTTACAGCTATGAACACTGAAGCTTTCTTT. Full variable domain (remainder filled in from reference TRBV25-1 and TRBJ1-1): EADIYQTPRYLVIGTGKKITLECSQTMGHDKMYWYQQDPGMELHLIHYSYGVNSTEKGDLSSESTVSRIRTEHFPLTLESARPSHTSQYLCASSEFTAMNTEAFFGQGTRLTVV.

This chain uses TRBV27 with TRBJ1-6; no reliable D call. The CDR3 runs to 16 residues. The germline gives CDR1 MNHEY, CDR2 SMNVEV (reference sequence). V lost 2 bases and J lost 10, with 18 bases in between. The chain's CDR3 is CASSLGVENGQSPLHF. The CDR3 DNA reads as TGTGCCAGCAGTTTAGGAGTGGAAAATGGTCAATCACCCCTCCACTTT.

The chain is built from TRBV10-1 and TRBJ2-3; 10 bases match TRBD1. CDR1 and CDR2 from the germline V gene are WNHNN and SYGVQD (reference sequence). J was trimmed by 4 bases and V by 0 bases; bases with no gene match: 7. CDR3 length: 17 amino acids. The CDR3 nucleotides read TGCGCCAGCAGTGAGTCCGGGACAGGGGACGCCCCAGATACGCAGTATTTT. It is translated as CASSESGTGDAPDTQYF.

This clone was seen a single time. The chain recombines TRBV4-2 with TRBJ2-6; no clear D gene. Trimming left V 0 bases short and J 0 bases short, with 6 bases between. Per germline, CDR1 LGHNA and CDR2 YNFKEQ. This CDR3 contains 16 residues. As DNA, the CDR3 is TGTGCCAGCAGCCAAGATTCTAGCTCTGGGGCCAACGTCCTGACTTTC. Protein: CASSQDSSSGANVLTF.

The chain recombines TRBV18 with TRBJ2-7; TRBD2 matches at 11 bases. Trimming took 0 bases from V and 2 from J; bases not matched to a gene: 18. Germline V CDR1 and CDR2: KGHSH, LQKENI. This CDR3 comprises 21 residues. The CDR3 reads CASSPPRPASGGQKETYEQYV. Written as DNA, the CDR3 is TGTGCCAGCTCACCACCGAGGCCGGCTAGCGGGGGGCAGAAGGAGACCTACGAGCAGTACGTC.

The rearrangement links TRBV5-1 to TRBJ2-7, with a possible D match to TRBD1 (6 bases). Germline V CDR1 and CDR2: SGHRS, YFSETQ. CDR3 length: 18 amino acids. V dropped 0 bases and J dropped 0 bases, with 19 bases sitting between them. CDR3 in amino acids: CASSLDEPTGIDSYEQYV. DNA for the CDR3: TGCGCCAGCAGCTTGGATGAGCCGACAGGTATCGACTCCTACGAGCAGTACGTC.

This chain links TRBV27 with TRBJ2-3, with 8 bases identical to TRBD2. This CDR3 contains 15 residues. The V and J ends lost 3 bases and 6 bases, in that order; junction bases with no gene match: 8. Germline values: CDR1 MNHEY, CDR2 SMNVEV (reference sequence). This CDR3 is CASSLVAGSIDTQYF. The CDR3 coding sequence is TGTGCCAGCAGTTTGGTAGCGGGGTCGATCGATACGCAGTATTTT.

The chain recombines TRBV5-4 with TRBJ1-2; 10 bases fit TRBD1. Trimming at V came to 4 bases and at J to 8 bases, leaving 11 bases not matched to a gene. The V gene's germline CDR1 is SGHNT and CDR2 YYREEE (reference sequence). The CDR3 spans 15 residues. This CDR3 is CASSLKGQGMDGYTF. CDR3 DNA sequence: TGTGCCAGCAGCCTAAAGGGACAGGGGATGGACGGCTACACCTTC.

DNA for the CDR3: TGTGCCAGTAGAGGTTGGACAGGGATCCCTGAAGCTTTCTTT. This translates into CASRGWTGIPEAFF. The genes are TRBV19 and TRBJ1-1; 8 bases line up with TRBD1. The CDR3 has 14 residues. Unmatched junction bases numbered 9, after V lost 6 bases and J lost 6 bases. Germline CDR1 reads LNHDA; CDR2 reads SQIVND (reference sequence). Full variable domain (rest looked up from reference TRBV19 and TRBJ1-1): DGGITQSPKYLFRKEGQNVTLSCEQNLNHDAMYWYRQDPGQGLRLIYYSQIVNDFQKGDIAEGYSVSREKKESFPLTVTSAQKNPTAFYLCASRGWTGIPEAFFGQGTRLTVV.

J is TRBJ1-1 and V is TRBV19; 7 nucleotides line up with TRBD1. This CDR3 contains 14 residues. V gave up 5 bases and J gave up 4 bases; unmatched junction bases: 7. The germline V gene encodes CDR1 LNHDA and CDR2 SQIVND (reference sequence). The chain's CDR3 is CASSEGGYGTEAFF. The CDR3, as DNA: TGTGCCAGTAGTGAAGGGGGCTATGGCACTGAAGCTTTCTTT.

This clone was seen just once. CDR3: CASSLSVPGQGRDEQFF. The CDR3 bases are TGTGCCAGCAGTTTATCCGTTCCAGGACAGGGGCGGGATGAGCAGTTCTTC. The chain is built from TRBV28 and TRBJ2-1; 9 bases match TRBD1. Germline loops: CDR1 MDHEN, CDR2 SYDVKM. V lost 1 base and J lost 8; bases outside the gene matches: 12. This CDR3 spans 17 amino acids.

The CDR3 is CASSQVNSYNEQFF. The CDR3 bases are TGCGCCAGCAGCCAAGTCAACAGCTACAATGAGCAGTTCTTC. This chain links TRBV4-1 with TRBJ2-1; D remains unclear. Trimming removed 1 base at V and 3 bases at J, with 7 bases between. CDR3 length: 14 amino acids. Germline CDR1 and CDR2: MGHRA and YSYEKL.

The gene calls are TRBV7-9 and TRBJ1-6, with D hard to call. Per the germline V gene, CDR1 is SEHNR and CDR2 is FQNEAQ (reference sequence). The CDR3 contains 16 residues. Trimming took off 5 bases at V and 5 bases at J, with 16 bases between the two ends. The CDR3 DNA reads TGTGCCAGCAGCCGCACGGGTGCGGGAAATAATTCACCCCTCCACTTT. Its translation is CASSRTGAGNNSPLHF.

This clone has a single count. DNA of the CDR3: TGCGCCAGCAGACCCACTACCCGGGACAGGGGCTACAATGAGCAGTTCTTC. Its translation: CASRPTTRDRGYNEQFF. The V gene is TRBV5-1, the J gene TRBJ2-1; 10 bases are shared with TRBD1. Germline assignment: CDR1 SGHRS and CDR2 YFSETQ. The CDR3 contains 17 residues. The V and J ends lost 5 bases and 3 bases, in that order; junction bases with no gene match: 11.